What follows are 5 T cell receptor beta chains derived from one specimen sequenced in a study of read filtering for tumor transcriptome and immune sequencing. Molecular barcoded adaptors covering alpha/delta and beta/gamma chains were used on roughly 400 ng RNA. TCRdb ran MiXCR on the reads and lists one entry per CDR3 protein. Seen here are around 130,000 distinct CDR3 sequences, 13% observed once, and the top ten hold just under 8.5%. The specimen sequenced was a population of CD138-negative cells sorted from bone marrow. These receptors came from a donor at least 40 years old with multiple myeloma.

There are many counts of this clonotype. The chain couples TRBV20-1 to TRBJ2-1, with D possibly TRBD2 on 5 matching bases. The germline V gene encodes CDR1 DFQATT and CDR2 SNEGSKA (reference sequence). V was pared by 6 bases and J by 7 bases, with 13 bases between. The CDR3 length is 12 residues. CDR3 bases: TGCAGTGCAGGTAGCGTAGGGAATGAGCAGTTCTTC. As protein: CSAGSVGNEQFF.

There are many counts of this clonotype. The chain joins TRBV29-1 to TRBJ1-1; TRBD1 might be the D (6 bases). Germline CDR1 is SQVTM and CDR2 is ANQGSEA. CDR3 length: 15 residues. Trimming took 2 bases from V and 2 from J, leaving 15 bases between them. The CDR3 spells CSVETRRGLNTEAFF. The DNA of the CDR3 is TGCAGCGTTGAAACCCGCAGGGGTCTCAACACTGAAGCTTTCTTT.

This clonotype was seen at least ten times. A read error may account for a junction end that differs from germline. The rearrangement joins TRBV7-2 to TRBJ1-5; possible D gene TRBD1, 5 bases. In germline, CDR1 is SGHTA, CDR2 FQGNSA. CDR3 length: 14 residues. The CDR3 spells CASSRGWGNQPRHF. The CDR3 DNA reads TGTGCCAGCAGCCGAGGGTGGGGCAATCAGCCCCGGCATTTT.

This clonotype showed up just a few times. V and J are TRBV29-1 and TRBJ2-6; D is unclear. The CDR3 is made up of 12 amino acids. CDR1 and CDR2 (germline): SQVTM, ANQGSEA. Trimming shortened V by 5 bases and J by 4 bases, and 6 bases separated the two germline ends. The DNA for the CDR3 is TGCAGCGTTAGGGAAGGGGCCAACGTCCTGACTTTC. This encodes CSVREGANVLTF.

There are many counts of this clonotype. This chain joins TRBV20-1 and TRBJ2-1; TRBD2 is a possible D gene (5 bases). Germline CDR1 reads DFQATT; CDR2 reads SNEGSKA (reference sequence). The V end lost 1 base, the J end lost 3 bases, and 10 bases lay between the germline ends. The CDR3 contains 14 residues. Here the CDR3 DNA reads TGCAGTGCTAGAGGGCCAGCGGTCTACAATGAGCAGTTCTTC. Protein product: CSARGPAVYNEQFF.